The clone carrying this T cell receptor (beta chain) has at least ten counts. Its antigen is unknown. This entry is derived from a study of blood T cells in healthy people across ages. Next came a second PCR, run for about 7 to 11 cycles, which used a sample-barcoded 5' primer along with a J-beta primer mix. TCRdb reprocessed the 5' RACE reads via MiXCR and lists one record per CDR3 protein. The table lists some 940,000 distinct CDR3 sequences, 25% to 35% of them singletons. The germline V gene encodes CDR1 SGDLS and CDR2 YYNGEE. CDR3 size: 13 residues. Trimming cost V 0 bases and J 5 bases, with 8 bases left between them. Overall study results and limits: It was not known whether donors were CMV positive (a possible confounder of expanded clonotype changes).

Each sample used at least 7 million PBMCs. These data were also filed under a second study, of T cells of mothers and their children. That work contributes: In this cohort, donors were three healthy Caucasian mothers plus their six children.

The origin of this receptor is a woman between 40 and 50 years old in good health. Sample: blood. The genes are TRBV9 and TRBJ1-2; D not resolved. CDR3 region: CASSVDSGYGYTF. The DNA for the CDR3 is TGTGCCAGCAGCGTAGACAGCGGGTATGGCTACACCTTC.